The 19 T cell receptor beta chains reported below all come from one sample, sequenced in a study of identifying expanded T cells in peripheral blood. Data came from immunoSEQ multiplex PCR; TCRdb stores just in-frame clones and leaves some out. The table has over 100,000 clones, around 89% seen once. The sample consisted of blood. The receptors were gathered from a person aged 18-70 years in good health.

This clone appeared a few times. The chain carries TRBV2 and TRBJ1-2, with 11 bases lining up with TRBD1. Germline CDR1 is SNHLY and CDR2 is FYNNEI. J was trimmed by 4 bases and V by 11 bases; bases with no gene match: 12. The length of the CDR3 is 15 residues. The DNA for the CDR3 is TGTGCCTGGGACAGGGGGTCCCAACCCCTCTATGGCTACACCTTC. This translates into CAWDRGSQPLYGYTF. Together with reference TRBV2 and TRBJ1-2, the CDR3 gives the full variable domain: EPEVTQTPSHQVTQMGQEVILRCVPISNHLYFYWYRQILGQKVEFLVSFYNNEISEKSEIFDDQFSVERPDGSNFTLKIRSTKLEDSAMYFCAWDRGSQPLYGYTFGSGTRLTVV.

The chain is built from TRBV6-1 and TRBJ2-7, with D unclear. CDR1 MNHNS and CDR2 SASEGT come from the germline V gene. The V gene lost 1 base and the J gene lost 2 bases, with 6 bases spanning the gap. This CDR3 is 13 amino acids long. The CDR3 nucleotides read TGTGCCAGCAGTGAAGACGGCACCTACGAGCAGTACTTC. This sequence encodes CASSEDGTYEQYF.

This clone was recorded once. The chain employs TRBV30 and TRBJ1-5; 8 bases fit TRBD1. The germline CDR1 and CDR2 sequences are GTSNPN and SVGIG (reference sequence). The trim removed 1 base at V and 6 bases at J, leaving 2 bases unmatched. The CDR3 sequence is 13 residues long. The CDR3 region is CAWSAGGGQPQHF. The CDR3 DNA reads TGTGCCTGGAGTGCAGGGGGCGGTCAGCCCCAGCATTTT.

This sequence joins TRBV19 and TRBJ2-7, with a possible D match to TRBD2 (6 bases). V dropped 7 bases and J dropped 1 base, with 14 bases sitting between them. The V gene's germline CDR1 is LNHDA and CDR2 SQIVND (reference sequence). The CDR3 runs 14 residues. The CDR3 spells CASKIERASYEQYF. CDR3 DNA sequence: TGTGCCAGTAAGATCGAGCGGGCATCCTACGAGCAGTACTTC.

The V gene is TRBV6-4, the J gene TRBJ2-7; the D call may be TRBD1 or TRBD2 (5 bases each). The CDR3 consists of 16 residues. Germline CDR1 reads MRHNA; CDR2 reads SNTAGT. V lost 0 bases and J 5 bases, leaving 17 bases between the germline ends. The CDR3: CASSDSWGLGLHEQYF. CDR3 coding DNA: TGTGCCAGCAGTGACTCGTGGGGGTTGGGCCTCCACGAGCAGTACTTC.

This rearrangement joins TRBV28 to TRBJ1-1, with 9 bases identical to TRBD1. V was pared by 6 bases and J by 7 bases, with 9 bases of the junction left unmatched. From germline, CDR1 is MDHEN and CDR2 SYDVKM. The CDR3 consists of 14 residues. This chain's CDR3 is CASSRPGTGNEAFF. In nucleotides, the CDR3 is TGTGCCAGCAGCCGTCCCGGGACAGGGAATGAAGCTTTCTTT. Looking up the rest from reference TRBV28 and TRBJ1-1 gives the full variable domain: DVKVTQSSRYLVKRTGEKVFLECVQDMDHENMFWYRQDPGLGLRLIYFSYDVKMKEKGDIPEGYSVSREKKERFSLILESASTNQTSMYLCASSRPGTGNEAFFGQGTRLTVV.

The chain joins TRBV27 to TRBJ1-6; tentatively, D is TRBD1 (5 bases). Trimming cost V 5 bases and J 5 bases, with 13 bases left between them. The CDR3 spans 15 residues. Germline-derived CDR1 and CDR2 are MNHEY and SMNVEV (reference sequence). This CDR3 is CASSPRTPDNSPLHF. CDR3 sequence (DNA): TGTGCCAGCAGTCCTAGGACACCCGATAATTCACCCCTCCACTTT.

This chain links TRBV7-2 with TRBJ2-1; 9 nucleotides line up with TRBD2. This CDR3 region has 16 residues. Trimming at V came to 2 bases and at J to 4 bases, leaving 6 bases not matched to a gene. The germline V gene encodes CDR1 SGHTA and CDR2 FQGNSA. CDR3 DNA sequence: TGTGCCAGCAGCTTAACGGGACTAGCCAAATACAATGAGCAGTTCTTC. It codes for CASSLTGLAKYNEQFF.

The chain links TRBV7-2 to TRBJ1-1; 7 bases match TRBD1. CDR3 length equals 12 residues. Germline trimming cut 5 bases from V and 9 bases from J; bases unmatched to any gene: 6. CDR1 and CDR2 (germline): SGHTA, FQGNSA. CDR3 DNA: TGTGCCAGCAGCGCCGGGACAGCAAAAGCTTTCTTT. It encodes CASSAGTAKAFF.

This chain connects TRBV7-2 to TRBJ2-2; 8 bases align to TRBD1. J was trimmed by 6 bases and V by 1 base; bases with no gene match: 4. The CDR3 loop spans 15 amino acids. CDR1 is SGHTA, CDR2 FQGNSA, per germline. The CDR3 region is CASSLGQGASGELFF. The CDR3 DNA reads as TGTGCCAGCAGCTTAGGCCAGGGGGCCTCCGGGGAGCTGTTTTTT.

V is TRBV28 and J is TRBJ1-5; D not certain. The CDR3 length is 12 residues. The V end lost 8 bases, the J end lost 0 bases, and 5 bases lay between the germline ends. CDR1 and CDR2 (germline): MDHEN, SYDVKM. The CDR3 spells CASEVSNQPQHF. The CDR3 nucleotides read TGTGCCAGCGAGGTTAGCAATCAGCCCCAGCATTTT.

The chain uses TRBV28 and TRBJ1-4; the match to TRBD1 covers 7 bases. The CDR3 consists of 17 residues. Germline V lookup: CDR1 MDHEN, CDR2 SYDVKM. The junction had 8 bases not matched to a gene; V was cut back by 4 bases and J by 0 bases. The CDR3 nucleotides read TGTGCCAGCAGTTCCTCAGGGGGGCCTACAACTAATGAAAAACTGTTTTTT. This translates into CASSSSGGPTTNEKLFF. Using reference TRBV28 and TRBJ1-4 for the parts outside the CDR3, the full variable domain is DVKVTQSSRYLVKRTGEKVFLECVQDMDHENMFWYRQDPGLGLRLIYFSYDVKMKEKGDIPEGYSVSREKKERFSLILESASTNQTSMYLCASSSSGGPTTNEKLFFGSGTQLSVL.

This clone was counted ten times or more. This chain joins TRBV7-9 and TRBJ2-1, with D perhaps TRBD1 (5 bases). Germline CDR1 SEHNR, CDR2 FQNEAQ (reference sequence). The CDR3 spans 14 residues. V lost 5 bases and J 2 bases, leaving 10 bases between the germline ends. CDR3 protein: CASSPQGTYNEQFF. CDR3 DNA: TGTGCCAGCAGCCCCCAGGGCACCTACAATGAGCAGTTCTTC.

The V call is TRBV5-8, the J call TRBJ2-3; a weak D match, TRBD1 (6 bases). Trimming pared 0 bases from V and 3 bases from J, leaving 11 bases between. The length of the CDR3 is 15 residues. Germline assignment: CDR1 SGHTS and CDR2 YDEGEE. CDR3 region: CASSLGQGSTDTQYF. The CDR3 DNA reads as TGTGCCAGCAGCTTGGGGCAGGGGTCAACAGATACGCAGTATTTT.

Comments on this clone: Other DNA variants within this sample encode the same CDR3. CDR3 sequence: CASSLSQGADTQYF. The CDR3 coding sequence is TGTGCCAGCAGCTTGTCCCAAGGGGCGGATACGCAGTATTTT. The chain joins TRBV5-4 to TRBJ2-3, with a tentative D call TRBD1 (5 bases). Deletions cut 1 base from V and 6 bases from J, with 12 bases between. This CDR3 is 14 amino acids long. Germline V CDR1 and CDR2: SGHNT, YYREEE (reference sequence).

The chain is built from TRBV18 and TRBJ1-1, with 11 bases aligning to TRBD1. The CDR3 length is 15 residues. Germline V gives CDR1 KGHSH, CDR2 LQKENI. V lost 3 bases and J lost 3; bases outside the gene matches: 3. DNA for the CDR3: TGTGCCAGCTCACCGAGGGACAGGGGGGACACTGAAGCTTTCTTT. It is translated as CASSPRDRGDTEAFF.

The chain combines TRBV2 with TRBJ1-5, with TRBD1 as a possible D gene (6 bases). The V gene's germline CDR1 is SNHLY and CDR2 FYNNEI. V was shortened by 1 base and J by 6 bases, with 19 bases between the two germline ends. This CDR3 spans 17 amino acids. CDR3 in amino acids: CASSEVQGWGGSQPQHF. Written as DNA, the CDR3 is TGTGCCAGCAGTGAAGTACAGGGTTGGGGGGGGAGTCAGCCCCAGCATTTT. Full variable domain (rest looked up from reference TRBV2 and TRBJ1-5): EPEVTQTPSHQVTQMGQEVILRCVPISNHLYFYWYRQILGQKVEFLVSFYNNEISEKSEIFDDQFSVERPDGSNFTLKIRSTKLEDSAMYFCASSEVQGWGGSQPQHFGDGTRLSIL.

V usage is TRBV5-4 and J usage is TRBJ1-2, with D uncertain. CDR1 and CDR2 from the germline V gene are SGHNT and YYREEE (reference sequence). The CDR3 sequence is 16 residues long. V lost 4 bases, J lost 0 bases, and 16 bases lay in between. The CDR3: CASSPGSESANYGYTF. CDR3 nucleotides: TGTGCCAGCAGCCCGGGAAGCGAGTCTGCTAACTATGGCTACACCTTC.

This clone occurred a few times. The chain employs TRBV14 and TRBJ1-6; the D is unclear. Germline V CDR1 and CDR2: SGHDN, FVKESK. Trimming pared 0 bases from V and 7 bases from J, leaving 7 bases between. The CDR3 sequence is 14 residues long. The CDR3 DNA sequence: TGTGCCAGCAGCCAAGAACTGAGAAATTCACCCCTCCACTTT. Its translation: CASSQELRNSPLHF. Based on the CDR3 plus reference TRBV14 and TRBJ1-6, the full variable domain is EAGVTQFPSHSVIEKGQTVTLRCDPISGHDNLYWYRRVMGKEIKFLLHFVKESKQDESGMPNNRFLAERTGGTYSTLKVQPAELEDSGVYFCASSQELRNSPLHFGNGTRLTVT.